This TCR beta chain was sequenced for a study of HIV-infected patients and healthy controls. Trimming left V 8 bases short and J 0 bases short, with 17 bases between. Germline lookup yields CDR1 MNHEY and CDR2 SVGAGI. The CDR3 contains 16 residues. TCRdb independently ran MiXCR on the 5' RACE reads; one entry per CDR3 protein. The sample holds tens of thousands of distinct CDR3 sequences, 15% to 20% seen once. This clonotype was counted ten times or more. This sequence originates from a human donor in good health. V is TRBV6-5 and J is TRBJ1-3; D is unclear. The specimen sequenced was CD4+ T cells from blood. In DNA form, the CDR3 reads TGTGCCAGCCGACTCGGCCCTGGTAGCTCTGGAAACACCATATATTTT. Translated: CASRLGPGSSGNTIYF.